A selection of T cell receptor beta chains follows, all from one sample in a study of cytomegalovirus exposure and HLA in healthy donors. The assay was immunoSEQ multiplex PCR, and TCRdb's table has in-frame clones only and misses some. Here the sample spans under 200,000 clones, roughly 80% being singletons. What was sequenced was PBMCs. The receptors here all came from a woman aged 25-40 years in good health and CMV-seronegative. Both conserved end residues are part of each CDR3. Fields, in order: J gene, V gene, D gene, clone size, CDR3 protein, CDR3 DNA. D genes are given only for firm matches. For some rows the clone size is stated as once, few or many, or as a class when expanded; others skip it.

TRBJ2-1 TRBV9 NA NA CASSGTGVHNEQFF TGTGCCAGCAGCGGTACGGGAGTCCACAATGAGCAGTTCTTC
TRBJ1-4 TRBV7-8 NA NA CASSRRRATNEKLFF TGTGCCAGCAGCCGCCGCAGGGCAACTAATGAAAAACTGTTTTTT
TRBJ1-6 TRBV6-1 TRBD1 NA CASSDGVRGLSYNSPLHF TGTGCCAGCAGTGACGGTGTCAGGGGGCTGTCCTATAATTCACCCCTCCACTTT
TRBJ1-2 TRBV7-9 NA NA CASSLPGNYGYTF TGTGCCAGCAGCTTACCAGGGAACTATGGCTACACCTTC
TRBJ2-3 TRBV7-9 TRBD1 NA CASSTGTGVTDTQYF TGTGCCAGCAGCACCGGGACAGGGGTCACAGATACGCAGTATTTT
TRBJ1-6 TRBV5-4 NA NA CASSPVEGDGSPLHF TGTGCCAGCAGCCCGGTCGAGGGTGACGGTTCACCCCTCCACTTT
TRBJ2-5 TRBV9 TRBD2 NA CASSATSLETQYF TGTGCCAGCAGCGCGACTAGCCTGGAGACCCAGTACTTC
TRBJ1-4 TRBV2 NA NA CASSESLRNEKLFF TGTGCCAGCAGTGAATCCTTGCGTAATGAAAAACTGTTTTTT
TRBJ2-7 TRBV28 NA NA CASSLTVYEQYF TGTGCCAGCAGTCTGACAGTGTACGAGCAGTACTTC
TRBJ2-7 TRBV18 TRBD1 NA CASSPSWDRVYEQYF TGTGCCAGCTCACCAAGTTGGGACAGGGTCTACGAGCAGTACTTC
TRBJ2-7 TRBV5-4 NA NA CASSFRGSSYEQYF TGTGCCAGCAGCTTCCGGGGGTCGTCCTACGAGCAGTACTTC
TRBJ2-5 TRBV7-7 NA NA CASSPSRGSQETQYF TGTGCCAGCAGCCCATCAAGGGGGTCCCAAGAGACCCAGTACTTC
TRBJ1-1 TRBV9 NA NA CASSVGSSGGNTEAFF TGTGCCAGCAGCGTAGGATCATCGGGGGGAAACACTGAAGCTTTCTTT
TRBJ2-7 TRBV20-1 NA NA CSARRQAEQYF TGCAGTGCTCGCAGACAGGCTGAGCAGTACTTC
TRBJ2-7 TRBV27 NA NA CASSPRQAYEQYF TGTGCCAGCAGTCCACGACAGGCCTACGAGCAGTACTTC
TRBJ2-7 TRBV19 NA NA CARTSGSSYEQYF TGTGCCAGGACGAGCGGAAGCTCCTACGAGCAGTACTTC
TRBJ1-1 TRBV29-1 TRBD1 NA CSVADRGIEAFF TGCAGCGTTGCTGACAGGGGGATTGAAGCTTTCTTT
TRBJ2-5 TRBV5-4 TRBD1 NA CASSSPGQEVGTQYF TGTGCCAGCAGCTCGCCGGGACAGGAGGTTGGGACCCAGTACTTC
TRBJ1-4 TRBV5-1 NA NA CASSLGDSNEKLFF TGCGCCAGCAGCTTGGGAGACAGTAATGAAAAACTGTTTTTT
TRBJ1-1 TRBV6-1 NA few CASSFDSYTEAFF TGTGCCAGCTCCTTCGACAGTTACACTGAAGCTTTCTTT
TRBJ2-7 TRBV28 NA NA CASSLQVRYEQYF TGTGCCAGCAGTTTACAGGTTCGCTACGAGCAGTACTTC
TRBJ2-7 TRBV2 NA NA CASTEVAYEQYF TGTGCCAGCACGGAGGTCGCCTACGAGCAGTACTTC
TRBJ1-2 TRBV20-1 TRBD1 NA CSAGTGGGYTF TGCAGTGCGGGGACAGGGGGTGGCTACACCTTC